A single sample gave rise to the 24 T cell receptor delta chains below, sequenced in a study of gamma-delta chains in newborns, infants, children. TCRdb re-called the reads through CATT. Among thousands of delta-chain clones listed, about 4% were seen once. Sequenced sample: blood. These receptors were collected from a child who was a newborn, infant or young child, either healthy, febrile or measles-vaccinated (not recorded which).

As to this clone: This likely traces to a read error, being one base from a far larger clone. Other DNA sequences in the sample encode the same CDR3. This sequence joins TRDV1 and TRDJ2; 9 positions match TRDD3. CDR3 length: 20 residues. From germline, CDR1 is TSWWSYY and CDR2 QGS. J lost 3 bases, V lost 5 bases, and 19 bases had no gene match. CDR3 in DNA: TGTGCTCTTGGGAACCCGATTCCTACAAAGGGGGATACACTGACAGCACAACTCTTCTTT. Residues: CALGNPIPTKGDTLTAQLFF.

A remark on this clone: The amino acid sequence in TCRdb belongs to a much larger clone and departs from this DNA's translation at residue 5, likely a sequencing read error; the sequence shown is translated from the DNA. The rearrangement uses TRDV1 and TRDJ1; possible D gene TRDD3, 5 bases. In germline, CDR1 is TSWWSYY, CDR2 QGS. V was cut by 5 bases and J by 8 bases, with 15 bases left in between. This CDR3 has 13 residues. CDR3 in DNA: TGTGCTCTTGGGACCAGGATAAGCCCGAAACTCATCTTT. This encodes CALGTRISPKLIF.

This clone was recorded a few times. This DNA translates differently at residue 7 from the TCRdb protein, which is that of a much larger clone; a read error is likely, and the protein shown is the DNA's own translation. The chain couples TRDV3 to TRDJ1, with D hard to call. The germline V and J ends were trimmed by 4 bases and 7 bases, with 16 bases remaining between them. Germline lookup yields CDR1 TVYSNPD and CDR2 GDNSRS (reference sequence). The CDR3 loop spans 12 amino acids. The DNA for the CDR3 is TGTGCCTCCATTAGGGCTATCGGTAAACTCATCTTT. Its translation: CASIRAIGKLIF.

V usage is TRAV29/DV5 and J usage is TRDJ1, with 7 bases identical to TRDD3. The CDR3 has 18 amino acids. Germline CDR1 is NSMFDY and CDR2 is ISSIKDK. The CDR3 coding sequence is TGTTCCGCAATATCCTCGTACTGGGGTATAGGGGGGACCGATAAACTCATCTTT. Its protein product is CSAISSYWGIGGTDKLIF.

Of note for this clone: This DNA's translation and the protein TCRdb lists, from a much larger clone, do not match at residue 7, likely due to a read error; the protein shown is translated from the DNA. The chain recombines TRDV1 with TRDJ2; D unclear. This CDR3 contains 17 residues. The V and J ends lost 1 base and 6 bases respectively, with 18 bases between them. Germline values: CDR1 TSWWSYY, CDR2 QGS. The CDR3 DNA reads TGTGCTCTTGGGGAACCCATGCGGCCCCGTTCGGCAGCACAACTCTTCTTT. It yields the protein CALGEPMRPRSAAQLFF.

In regard to this clone: A much larger clone differs from this one at a single base, so this may be a read error. This chain joins TRDV2 and TRDJ3; TRDD3 is a possible D gene (6 bases). CDR3 size: 20 residues. The V gene lost 3 bases and the J gene lost 0 bases, with 20 bases spanning the gap. The germline gives CDR1 GEAIGNYY, CDR2 EKD. The CDR3 here is CACDGGTGPNSSWDTRQMFF. For the CDR3, the DNA is TGTGCCTGTGACGGGGGGACGGGACCCAACAGCTCCTGGGACACCCGACAGATGTTTTTC.

A note on this clone: Since a much larger clone is just one base distant, this may be a read error. V and J are TRDV1 and TRDJ1; 12 nucleotides agree with TRDD3. The CDR3 consists of 18 residues. Germline values: CDR1 TSWWSYY, CDR2 QGS. The CDR3, as DNA: TGTGCTCTTGGGGAACGTCTGGGGGATACGACGTACACCGATAAACCCATCTTT. Protein product: CALGERLGDTTYTDKPIF.

Concerning this clone: One base away lies a much larger clone, so this may be a sequencing read error. This chain joins TRDV2 and TRDJ3, with 8 bases that match TRDD3. Trimming cost V 1 base and J 2 bases; bases outside gene matches: 3. CDR1 and CDR2 from the germline V gene are GEAIGNYY and EKD. The CDR3 has 17 residues. CDR3 sequence: CACDTGGFPWDTRQMFF. Here the CDR3 DNA reads TGTGCCTGTGACACTGGGGGATTCCCCTGGGACACCCGACAGATGTTTTTC.

Notes on this clone: A much more abundant neighbour one base away suggests this may be a read error. This sample includes further DNA sequences coding for the same CDR3. The V call is TRDV1, the J call TRDJ1; the match to TRDD3 covers 10 bases. After removal of 5 bases from V and 0 bases from J, the junction contained 9 bases not matched to a gene. This CDR3 comprises 17 residues. CDR1 TSWWSYY and CDR2 QGS come from the germline V gene. Here the CDR3 reads CALGLGDTLRYTDKLIF. DNA of the CDR3: TGTGCTCTTGGGTTGGGGGATACCCTCCGGTACACCGATAAACTCATCTTT.

In regard to this clone: TCRdb's protein for this DNA is that of a much larger clone and differs from the translation at residue 3, likely a read error; the protein shown is the DNA translation. The chain links TRDV2 to TRDJ3; 8 bases fit TRDD3. The CDR3 consists of 19 residues. Germline assignment: CDR1 GEAIGNYY and CDR2 EKD. In nucleotides, the CDR3 is TGTGCCTTTGACACCGGGGAAGGGGGATACTCCTGGGACACCCGACAGATGTTTTTC. Its protein product is CAFDTGEGGYSWDTRQMFF.

As to this clone: A single base separates this from a much larger clone, so it may be a read error. CDR3 region: CACDSWGLDSWDTRQMFF. The CDR3 DNA follows: TGTGCCTGTGACTCTTGGGGGCTCGACTCCTGGGACACCCGACAGATGTTTTTC. This chain uses TRDV2 with TRDJ3; D may be TRDD3 (6 bases). Germline CDR1 is GEAIGNYY and CDR2 is EKD. Trimming cost V 3 bases and J 0 bases, with 14 bases left between them. The CDR3 runs to 18 residues.

About this clone itself: The protein held in TCRdb is that of a much larger clone and does not match this DNA's translation at residue 8, likely because of a read error; the protein shown is translated from the DNA. The CDR3 region has the DNA TGTGCCTGTGACACCGGGGGACAGAGCTCCTGGGACACCCGACAGATGTTTTTC. It yields the protein CACDTGGQSSWDTRQMFF. The chain has TRDV2 and TRDJ3; D is possibly TRDD3 (6 bases). CDR1 is GEAIGNYY and CDR2 is EKD in the germline V gene. This CDR3 is 18 amino acids long. V was pared by 0 bases and J by 0 bases, with 11 bases between.

Notes on this clone: A clone one base away is much larger, so this may be a read error. The chain employs TRDV1 and TRDJ1, with a weak D call TRDD2 (6 bases). The CDR3 is made up of 13 amino acids. V gave up 4 bases and J gave up 8 bases, with 14 bases separating them. From germline, CDR1 is TSWWSYY and CDR2 QGS. The CDR3 DNA follows: TGTGCTCTTGGGGGGCCTTCCCTATGGAAACTCATCTTT. Translation: CALGGPSLWKLIF.

Notes on this clone: The TCRdb record carries a much larger clone's protein, which differs from this DNA's translation at residue 7; a read error is the likely cause, and the protein listed here is the DNA translation. The chain joins TRDV2 to TRDJ1; no reliable D call. V shed 0 bases and J shed 0 bases, with 10 bases lying between them. The V gene's germline CDR1 is GEAIGNYY and CDR2 EKD. The CDR3 totals 15 residues. Here the CDR3 DNA reads TGTGCCTGTGACACCGGGAGATGGTACACCGATAAACTCATCTTT. It codes for CACDTGRWYTDKLIF.

Comments on this clone: The amino acid sequence in TCRdb belongs to a much larger clone and departs from this DNA's translation at residue 15, likely a sequencing read error; the sequence shown is translated from the DNA. The chain joins TRDV2 to TRDJ3, with 12 bases fitting TRDD3. Germline V gene lookup returns CDR1 GEAIGNYY and CDR2 EKD. This CDR3 is built from 18 residues. The CDR3 DNA sequence: TGTGCCTGTGACACTGTACTGGGGGATACCTGGGACACCCGACGGATGTTTTTC. It yields the protein CACDTVLGDTWDTRRMFF.

There are a few counts of this clone. Translating this DNA gives a protein that differs at residue 4 from the TCRdb one, which belongs to a much larger clone; a read error is likely, and the protein shown is this translation. Different DNA sequences within this sample yield the same CDR3. In DNA form, the CDR3 reads TGTGCCTGTGGCACTGGGGGATACGCCGCCGATAAACTCATCTTT. Its translation is CACGTGGYAADKLIF. The chain combines TRDV2 with TRDJ1; 13 bases match TRDD3. J lost 3 bases, V lost 5 bases, and 5 bases had no gene match. The CDR3 spans 15 residues. Germline V gives CDR1 GEAIGNYY, CDR2 EKD.

As regards this clone: The translation of this DNA and the TCRdb protein of a much larger clone differ at residue 6, probably owing to a read error; the protein shown here is translated from the DNA. The chain carries TRDV1 and TRDJ1; TRDD3 matches 10 bases. V lost 3 bases to trimming and J lost 1 base; unmatched junction nucleotides: 17. Germline CDR1 and CDR2: TSWWSYY and QGS. This CDR3 region has 20 residues. The chain's CDR3 is CALGDWTFLGGYALTDKLIF. CDR3 coding DNA: TGTGCTCTTGGGGACTGGACCTTCCTAGGGGGATACGCCCTCACCGATAAACTCATCTTT.

Regarding this clone: Since a much larger clone is just one base distant, this may be a read error. The chain is built from TRDV2 and TRDJ3; TRDD3 matches 7 bases. Germline lookup yields CDR1 GEAIGNYY and CDR2 EKD. The CDR3 has 23 residues. In DNA form, the CDR3 reads TGTGCCTGTGACACCGTGAAATGTGGGGGAAATTGTGAGAGTTCCTGGGACGCCCGACAGATGTTTTTC. This translates into CACDTVKCGGNCESSWDARQMFF.

Sample share makes this clone large (0.1 to 1%). Other DNA sequences in this specimen translate into the identical CDR3. The chain couples TRDV2 to TRDJ3; 7 bases align to TRDD3. The CDR3 is made up of 19 amino acids. V was clipped by 3 bases and J by 2 bases; unmatched bases: 12. Germline V gene data show CDR1 as GEAIGNYY and CDR2 as EKD. CDR3: CACDRRGIPPPWDTRQMFF. As DNA, the CDR3 is TGTGCCTGTGACCGTCGGGGGATCCCCCCACCCTGGGACACCCGACAGATGTTTTTC.

Details on this clone: This may arise from a read error, as a much more abundant clone is one base away. The sample has other DNA sequences that encode this CDR3 too. This chain uses TRDV1 with TRDJ2, with TRDD3 matching 13 bases. Germline V gene sequence: CDR1 TSWWSYY, CDR2 QGS. The CDR3 is made up of 19 amino acids. The CDR3 loop is CALGEQRYVLGDTPAQLFF. CDR3 nucleotide sequence: TGCGCTCTTGGGGAACAAAGGTATGTACTGGGGGATACGCCAGCACAACTCTTCTTT.

A remark on this clone: Given a far larger clone just one base away, this is likely a sequencing read error. Within the sample, other DNA sequences also encode this same CDR3. The rearrangement uses TRDV2 and TRDJ2, with D perhaps matching TRDD3 (5 bases). The germline CDR1 and CDR2 sequences are GEAIGNYY and EKD. The CDR3 consists of 15 residues. CDR3 amino acids: CACDTGGKGAAQLFF. The CDR3 region has the DNA TGTGCTTGTGACACCGGAGGGAAGGGGGCAGCACAACTCTTCTTT.

There are a few counts of this clone. A much more abundant neighbour one base away suggests this may be a read error. The sample carries other DNA sequences with the same CDR3. The chain recombines TRDV3 with TRDJ1; TRDD3 agrees at 13 bases. This CDR3 comprises 18 residues. The germline V gene encodes CDR1 TVYSNPD and CDR2 GDNSRS (reference sequence). The CDR3 nucleotides are TGCGCCTTTAAGGGGCCCTACTGGGGGATACGTAGCACCGATAAACTCATCTTT. This translates into CAFKGPYWGIRSTDKLIF.

Points on this clone: A single base is all that separates this from a far larger clone, so a read error is likely. At the DNA level, this CDR3 is encoded by other sequences in the same sample as well. The rearrangement uses TRDV1 and TRDJ3, with 10 bases matching TRDD3. The CDR3 runs to 24 residues. Germline assignment: CDR1 TSWWSYY and CDR2 QGS. The CDR3 here is CALGERRRYWGIRDRPWDTRQMFF. The CDR3 DNA reads as TGTGCTCTCGGGGAACGCCGGAGGTACTGGGGGATTCGGGATCGACCCTGGGACACCCGACAGATGTTTTTC.

As regards this clone: A read error is likely here: a far larger clone is one base away. Other nucleotide sequences from this sample produce the same CDR3. This chain joins TRDV2 and TRDJ3; tentatively, D is TRDD3 (6 bases). CDR1 is GEAIGNYY, CDR2 EKD, per germline. The CDR3 consists of 19 residues. The CDR3 spells CACDTAWGESSWDTRQMFF. The CDR3 nucleotides are TGTGCCTGCGACACCGCATGGGGGGAAAGCTCCTGGGACACCCGACAGATGTTTTTC.